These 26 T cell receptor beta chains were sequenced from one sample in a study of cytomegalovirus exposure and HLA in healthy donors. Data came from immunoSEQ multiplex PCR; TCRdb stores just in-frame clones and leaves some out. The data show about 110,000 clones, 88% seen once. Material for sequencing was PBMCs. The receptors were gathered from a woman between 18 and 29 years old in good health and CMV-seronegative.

In DNA form, the CDR3 reads TGTGCCAGTAGTCCCCCGGATGCAGGAAGGGGCTCCTACGAGCAGTACTTC. Translating gives CASSPPDAGRGSYEQYF. The chain has TRBV19 and TRBJ2-7; tentative D call: TRBD1 (5 bases). V lost 5 bases and J lost 0, with 20 bases in between. CDR3 length: 17 residues. Germline V CDR1 and CDR2: LNHDA, SQIVND (reference sequence).

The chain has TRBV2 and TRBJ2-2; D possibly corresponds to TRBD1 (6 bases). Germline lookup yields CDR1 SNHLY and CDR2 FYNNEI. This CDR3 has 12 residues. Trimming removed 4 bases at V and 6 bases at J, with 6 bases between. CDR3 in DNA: TGTGCCAGCAGTGGACAGGCCGGGGAGCTGTTTTTT. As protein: CASSGQAGELFF.

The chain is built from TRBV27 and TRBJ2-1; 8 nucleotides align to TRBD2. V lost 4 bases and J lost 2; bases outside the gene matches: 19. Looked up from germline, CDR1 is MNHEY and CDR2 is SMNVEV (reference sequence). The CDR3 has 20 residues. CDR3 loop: CASSSHEGREGSPTYNEQFF. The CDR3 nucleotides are TGTGCCAGCAGTTCCCATGAGGGACGGGAGGGGTCGCCTACCTACAATGAGCAGTTCTTC.

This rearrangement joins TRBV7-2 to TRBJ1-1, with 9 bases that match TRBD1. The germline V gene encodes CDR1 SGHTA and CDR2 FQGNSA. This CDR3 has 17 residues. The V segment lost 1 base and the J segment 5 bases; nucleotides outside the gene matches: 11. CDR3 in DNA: TGTGCCAGCAGCTTAGTCCCGGGACAGGGATGGGGAACTGAAGCTTTCTTT. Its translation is CASSLVPGQGWGTEAFF. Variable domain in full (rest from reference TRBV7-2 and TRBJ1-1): GAGVSQSPSNKVTEKGKDVELRCDPISGHTALYWYRQSLGQGLEFLIYFQGNSAPDKSGLPSDRFSAERTGGSVSTLTIQRTQQEDSAVYLCASSLVPGQGWGTEAFFGQGTRLTVV.

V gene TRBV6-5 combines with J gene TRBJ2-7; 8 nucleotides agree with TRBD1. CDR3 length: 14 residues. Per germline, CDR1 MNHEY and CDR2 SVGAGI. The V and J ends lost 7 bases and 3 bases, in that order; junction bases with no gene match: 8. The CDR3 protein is CASNPGQGNYEQYF. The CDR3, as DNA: TGTGCCAGCAATCCTGGACAGGGTAACTACGAGCAGTACTTC.

In DNA, the CDR3 is TGTGCCAGCAAGAGGTCAGGGAAAACTGAAGCTTTCTTT. Its translation is CASKRSGKTEAFF. V is TRBV6-5 and J is TRBJ1-1; D might be TRBD1 (5 bases). Per germline, CDR1 MNHEY and CDR2 SVGAGI. Trimming took off 7 bases at V and 5 bases at J, with 14 bases between the two ends. The CDR3 has 13 residues.

The CDR3, as DNA: TGTGCCAGCAGCCCTGGGCTGGACTACGAGCAGTACTTC. The encoded protein is CASSPGLDYEQYF. The V call is TRBV5-5, the J call TRBJ2-7; no definite D call. V lost 4 bases, J lost 3 bases, and 11 bases lay in between. The CDR3 length is 13 residues. Germline values: CDR1 SGHKS, CDR2 YYEKEE (reference sequence).

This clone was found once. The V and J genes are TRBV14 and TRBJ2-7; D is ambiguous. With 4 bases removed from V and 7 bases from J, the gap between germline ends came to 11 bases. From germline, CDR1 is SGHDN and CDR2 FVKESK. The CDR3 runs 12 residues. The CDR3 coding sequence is TGTGCCAGCAGCCTCGTCTACTGGGAGCAGTACTTC. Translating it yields CASSLVYWEQYF. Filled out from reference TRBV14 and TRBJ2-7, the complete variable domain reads EAGVTQFPSHSVIEKGQTVTLRCDPISGHDNLYWYRRVMGKEIKFLLHFVKESKQDESGMPNNRFLAERTGGTYSTLKVQPAELEDSGVYFCASSLVYWEQYFGPGTRLTVT.

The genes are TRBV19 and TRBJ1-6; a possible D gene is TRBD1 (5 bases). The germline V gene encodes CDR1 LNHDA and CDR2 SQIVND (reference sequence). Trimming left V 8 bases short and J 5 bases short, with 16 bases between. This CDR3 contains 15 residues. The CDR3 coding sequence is TGTGCCAGTCCCCCGGCCCAGGGCAATAATTCACCCCTCCACTTT. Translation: CASPPAQGNNSPLHF.

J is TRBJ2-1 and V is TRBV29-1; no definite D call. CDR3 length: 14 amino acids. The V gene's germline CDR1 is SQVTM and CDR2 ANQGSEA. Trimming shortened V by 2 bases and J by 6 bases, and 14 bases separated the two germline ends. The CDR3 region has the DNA TGCAGCGTTGAACCCCCCTGGCTAGTCAATGAGCAGTTCTTC. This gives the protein CSVEPPWLVNEQFF.

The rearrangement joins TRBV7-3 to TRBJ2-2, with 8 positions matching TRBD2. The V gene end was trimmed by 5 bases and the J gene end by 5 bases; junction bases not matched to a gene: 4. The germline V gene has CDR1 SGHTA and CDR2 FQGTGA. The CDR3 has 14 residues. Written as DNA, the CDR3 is TGTGCCAGCAGCCCTGCGGGGGGAACCGGGGAGCTGTTTTTT. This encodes CASSPAGGTGELFF.

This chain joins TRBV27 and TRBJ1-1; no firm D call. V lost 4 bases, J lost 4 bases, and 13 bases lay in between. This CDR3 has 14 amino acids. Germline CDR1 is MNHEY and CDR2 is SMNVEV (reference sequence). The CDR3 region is CASSYDGEFTEAFF. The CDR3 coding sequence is TGTGCCAGCAGTTATGACGGAGAGTTCACTGAAGCTTTCTTT.

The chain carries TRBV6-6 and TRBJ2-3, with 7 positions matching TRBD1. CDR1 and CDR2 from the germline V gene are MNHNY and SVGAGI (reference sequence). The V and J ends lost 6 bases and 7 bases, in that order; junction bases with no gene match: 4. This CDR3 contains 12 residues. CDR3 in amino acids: CASSLQGNTQYF. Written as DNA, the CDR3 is TGTGCCAGCAGCCTACAGGGGAATACGCAGTATTTT.

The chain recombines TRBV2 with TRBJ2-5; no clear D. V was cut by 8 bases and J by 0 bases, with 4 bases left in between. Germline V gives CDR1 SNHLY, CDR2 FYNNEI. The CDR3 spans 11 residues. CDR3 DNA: TGTGCCAGCTCGTACCAAGAGACCCAGTACTTC. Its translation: CASSYQETQYF.

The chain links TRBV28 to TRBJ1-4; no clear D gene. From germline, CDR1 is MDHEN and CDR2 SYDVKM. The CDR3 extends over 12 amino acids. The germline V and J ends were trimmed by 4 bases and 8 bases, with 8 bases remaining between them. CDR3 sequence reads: CASSSPGEKLFF. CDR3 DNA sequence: TGTGCCAGCAGTTCTCCAGGAGAAAAACTGTTTTTT.

The CDR3 nucleotides read TGTGCCAGCAGCTTAGGGCCCGGGACAGACTCCTACGAGCAGTACTTC. Translation: CASSLGPGTDSYEQYF. The chain is built from TRBV11-2 and TRBJ2-7; TRBD1 aligns across 7 bases. CDR1 is SGHAT, CDR2 FQNNGV, per germline. The CDR3 totals 16 residues. Trimming at V came to 1 base and at J to 0 bases, leaving 6 bases not matched to a gene.

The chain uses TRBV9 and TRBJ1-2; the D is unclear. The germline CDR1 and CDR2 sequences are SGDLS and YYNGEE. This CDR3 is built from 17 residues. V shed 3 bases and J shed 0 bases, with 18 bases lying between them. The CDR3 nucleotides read TGTGCCAGCAGCGCGGGTACGCGGCGCGCCTCTAACTATGGCTACACCTTC. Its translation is CASSAGTRRASNYGYTF. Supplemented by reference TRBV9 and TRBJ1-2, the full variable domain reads DSGVTQTPKHLITATGQRVTLRCSPRSGDLSVYWYQQSLDQGLQFLIQYYNGEERAKGNILERFSAQQFPDLHSELNLSSLELGDSALYFCASSAGTRRASNYGYTFGSGTRLTVV.

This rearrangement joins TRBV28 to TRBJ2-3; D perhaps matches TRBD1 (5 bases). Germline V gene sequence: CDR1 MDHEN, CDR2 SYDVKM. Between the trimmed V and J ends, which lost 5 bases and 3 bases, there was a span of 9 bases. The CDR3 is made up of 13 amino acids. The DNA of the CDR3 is TGTGCCAGCAGTCTCAGGGCGACAGATACGCAGTATTTT. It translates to CASSLRATDTQYF.

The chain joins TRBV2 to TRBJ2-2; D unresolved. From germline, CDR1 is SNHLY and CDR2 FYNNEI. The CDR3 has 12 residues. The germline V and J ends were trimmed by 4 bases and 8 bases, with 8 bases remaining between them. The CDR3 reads CASSGTTGELFF. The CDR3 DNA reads TGTGCCAGCAGTGGCACCACAGGGGAGCTGTTTTTT. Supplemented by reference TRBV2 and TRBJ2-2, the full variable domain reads EPEVTQTPSHQVTQMGQEVILRCVPISNHLYFYWYRQILGQKVEFLVSFYNNEISEKSEIFDDQFSVERPDGSNFTLKIRSTKLEDSAMYFCASSGTTGELFFGEGSRLTVL.

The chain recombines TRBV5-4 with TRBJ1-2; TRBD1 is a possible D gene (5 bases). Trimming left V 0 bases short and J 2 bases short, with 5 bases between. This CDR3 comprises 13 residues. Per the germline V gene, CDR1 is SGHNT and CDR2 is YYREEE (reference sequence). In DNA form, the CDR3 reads TGTGCCAGCAGCTTGGCAGGGAACTATGGCTACACCTTC. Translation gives CASSLAGNYGYTF. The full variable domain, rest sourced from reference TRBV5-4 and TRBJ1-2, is ETGVTQSPTHLIKTRGQQVTLRCSSQSGHNTVSWYQQALGQGPQFIFQYYREEENGRGNFPPRFSGLQFPNYSSELNVNALELDDSALYLCASSLAGNYGYTFGSGTRLTVV.

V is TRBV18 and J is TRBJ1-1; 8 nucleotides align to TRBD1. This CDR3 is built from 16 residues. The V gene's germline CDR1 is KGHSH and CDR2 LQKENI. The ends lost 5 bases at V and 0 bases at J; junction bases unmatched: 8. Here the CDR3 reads CASSDSRTGLNTEAFF. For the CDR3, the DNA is TGTGCCAGCTCAGACTCTAGGACAGGGCTGAACACTGAAGCTTTCTTT.

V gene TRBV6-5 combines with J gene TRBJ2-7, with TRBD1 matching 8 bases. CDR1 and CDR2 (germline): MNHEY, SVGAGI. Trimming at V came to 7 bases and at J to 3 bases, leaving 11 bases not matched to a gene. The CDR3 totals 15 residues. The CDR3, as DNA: TGTGCCAGCAATGGGATGGGACAGGATAGCTACGAGCAGTACTTC. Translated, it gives CASNGMGQDSYEQYF.

The CDR3 nucleotides are TGCGCCAGCAGTCCGACAGGGCTGAGGGAGACCCAGTACTTC. Protein: CASSPTGLRETQYF. The rearrangement links TRBV10-2 to TRBJ2-5; 7 bases align to TRBD1. The germline V gene encodes CDR1 WSHSY and CDR2 SAAADI. The CDR3 sequence is 14 residues long. V was clipped by 5 bases and J by 5 bases; unmatched bases: 8.

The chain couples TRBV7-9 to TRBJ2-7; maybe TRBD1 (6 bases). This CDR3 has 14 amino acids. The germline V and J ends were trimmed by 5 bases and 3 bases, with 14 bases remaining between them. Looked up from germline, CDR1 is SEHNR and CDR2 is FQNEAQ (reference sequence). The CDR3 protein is CASSSPGTYYEQYF. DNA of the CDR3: TGTGCCAGCAGCAGTCCCGGGACATACTACGAGCAGTACTTC.

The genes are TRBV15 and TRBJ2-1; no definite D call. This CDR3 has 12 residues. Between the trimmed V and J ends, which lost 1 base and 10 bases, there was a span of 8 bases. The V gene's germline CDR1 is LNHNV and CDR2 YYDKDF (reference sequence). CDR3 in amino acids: CATSRAVEEQFF. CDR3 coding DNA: TGTGCCACCAGCAGAGCGGTGGAGGAGCAGTTCTTC.

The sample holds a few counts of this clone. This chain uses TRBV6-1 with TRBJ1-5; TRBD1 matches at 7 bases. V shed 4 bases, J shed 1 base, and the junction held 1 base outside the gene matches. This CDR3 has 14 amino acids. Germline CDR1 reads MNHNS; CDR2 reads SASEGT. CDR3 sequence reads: CASSAQGSNQPQHF. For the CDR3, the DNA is TGTGCCAGCAGTGCACAGGGGAGCAATCAGCCCCAGCATTTT.